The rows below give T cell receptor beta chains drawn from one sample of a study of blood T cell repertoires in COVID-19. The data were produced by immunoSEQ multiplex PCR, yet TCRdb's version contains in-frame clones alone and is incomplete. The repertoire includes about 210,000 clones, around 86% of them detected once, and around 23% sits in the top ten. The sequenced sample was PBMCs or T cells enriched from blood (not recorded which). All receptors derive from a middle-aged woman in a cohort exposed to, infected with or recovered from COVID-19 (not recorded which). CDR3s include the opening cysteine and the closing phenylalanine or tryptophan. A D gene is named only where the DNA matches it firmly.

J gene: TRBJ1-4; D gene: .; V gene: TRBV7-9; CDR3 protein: CASSLGQVATNEKLFF
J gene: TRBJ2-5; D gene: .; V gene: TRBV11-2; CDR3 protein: CASSLQVQETQYF
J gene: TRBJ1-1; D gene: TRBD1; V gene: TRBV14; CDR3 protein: CASSQWTGRLNTEAFF
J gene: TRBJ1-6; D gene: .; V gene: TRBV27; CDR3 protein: CASSWGGGDSPLHF
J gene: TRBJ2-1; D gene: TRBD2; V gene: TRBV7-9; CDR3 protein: CASSLRAGRESTTYNEQFF
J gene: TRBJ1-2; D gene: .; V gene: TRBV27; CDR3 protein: CASTSTPGLGIYGYTF
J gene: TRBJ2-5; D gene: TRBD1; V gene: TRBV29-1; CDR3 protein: CSVEAPILTGGGKTQYF
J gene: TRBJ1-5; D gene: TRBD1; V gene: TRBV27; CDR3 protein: CASMPGTGHQPQHF
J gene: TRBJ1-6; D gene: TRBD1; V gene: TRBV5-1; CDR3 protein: CASSLYRGVSSYNSPLHF
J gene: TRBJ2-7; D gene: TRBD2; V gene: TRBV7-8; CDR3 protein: CASSTTSGAFYEQYF
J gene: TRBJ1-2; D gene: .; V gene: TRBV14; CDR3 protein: CASSQDIGPPRGYTF
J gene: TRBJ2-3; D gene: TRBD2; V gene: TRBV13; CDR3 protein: CASSTRTSGSGADTQYF
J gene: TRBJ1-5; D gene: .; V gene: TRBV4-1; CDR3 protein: CASSQTQGPKGEPQHF
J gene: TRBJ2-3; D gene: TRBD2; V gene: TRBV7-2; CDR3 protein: CASSLALVAGGDTQYF